This T cell receptor beta chain stems from a study of blood T cell repertoires in COVID-19. The authors' processing: Scientists estimated how many nucleated cells there were by amplifying reference gene primers. Using immunoSEQ multiplex PCR, the repertoire was profiled, and TCRdb retains in-frame clones only, with some absent. That table furnishes V, J and clone size, whereas the DNA furnished D and trimming. The data contain approximately 120,000 clones, 83% of them seen just once; the ten biggest clones take up roughly 18%. The CDR3 consists of 14 residues. Germline-derived CDR1 and CDR2 are MDHEN and SYDVKM. V shed 3 bases and J shed 8 bases, with 16 bases lying between them.

J is TRBJ1-2 and V is TRBV28, with unresolved D. The material sequenced was peripheral blood. This TCR was recovered from a woman in her fifties or sixties with acute or convalescent COVID-19. The DNA for the CDR3 is TGTGCCAGCAGTTTCTCACAGAGAACGCTGGGCTACACCTTC. This codes for CASSFSQRTLGYTF.